The 19 T cell receptor beta chains in this list originate from one sample, sequenced in a study of identical twins. TCRdb re-called the 5' RACE reads with MiXCR, one entry per CDR3 protein. The top ten hold under 6.5% of the sample, which has about 240,000 distinct CDR3 sequences, around 7.6% seen once. These sequences were also reported in another study, on yellow fever vaccine responses in identical twins.

Input material: CD8+ T cells sorted from blood. The origin of the receptors is a woman in her late teens or twenties in good health.

This clonotype was seen a few times. The chain uses TRBV28 and TRBJ2-7; D unclear. The CDR3 has 15 residues. The germline V gene encodes CDR1 MDHEN and CDR2 SYDVKM. V was trimmed by 0 bases and J by 1 base, leaving 10 bases between them. The CDR3 sequence: CASSLWSAGSYEQYF. As DNA, the CDR3 is TGTGCCAGCAGTTTATGGTCGGCCGGTTCCTACGAGCAGTACTTC. The whole variable domain, filled in from reference TRBV28 and TRBJ2-7, reads DVKVTQSSRYLVKRTGEKVFLECVQDMDHENMFWYRQDPGLGLRLIYFSYDVKMKEKGDIPEGYSVSREKKERFSLILESASTNQTSMYLCASSLWSAGSYEQYFGPGTRLTVT.

This clonotype was counted many times. The chain combines TRBV7-9 with TRBJ2-2, with TRBD2 as a possible D gene (5 bases). The CDR3 spans 16 residues. The germline V gene encodes CDR1 SEHNR and CDR2 FQNEAQ (reference sequence). The V end lost 0 bases, the J end lost 4 bases, and 12 bases lay between the germline ends. The CDR3 nucleotides are TGTGCCAGCAGCTTAGCGGACTTCATGGGCACCGGGGAGCTGTTTTTT. It yields the protein CASSLADFMGTGELFF. The whole variable domain, remainder taken from reference TRBV7-9 and TRBJ2-2, is DTGVSQNPRHKITKRGQNVTFRCDPISEHNRLYWYRQTLGQGPEFLTYFQNEAQLEKSRLLSDRFSAERPKGSFSTLEIQRTEQGDSAMYLCASSLADFMGTGELFFGEGSRLTVL.

This chain connects TRBV5-1 to TRBJ2-5, with 12 bases that match TRBD1. J gave up 2 bases and V 3 bases, and 8 bases lay outside the gene matches. This CDR3 region has 17 residues. Germline CDR1 and CDR2: SGHRS and YFSETQ. CDR3 coding DNA: TGCGCCAGCAGCTGGGGACAGGGGGCTAGCGATCAAGAGACCCAGTACTTC. Its translation: CASSWGQGASDQETQYF.

This clonotype was counted a few times. This chain links TRBV4-1 with TRBJ1-1; no clear D. V was clipped by 4 bases and J by 8 bases, with 20 bases between them. Germline V gives CDR1 MGHRA, CDR2 YSYEKL. The CDR3 covers 15 residues. This chain's CDR3 is CASSPPLAGPWEAFF. The CDR3 DNA is TGCGCCAGCAGCCCCCCCCTTGCCGGGCCCTGGGAAGCTTTCTTT.

This clonotype was found a few times. The chain links TRBV6-1 to TRBJ2-7; 7 bases agree with TRBD1. The CDR3 runs to 15 residues. The J segment lost 1 base and the V segment lost 6 bases, leaving 9 bases of the junction unmatched. Germline CDR1 is MNHNS and CDR2 is SASEGT. In DNA form, the CDR3 reads TGTGCCAGCAGAAACGGACAGGTCGGGTCCTACGAGCAGTACTTC. Its translation: CASRNGQVGSYEQYF.

This chain joins TRBV5-4 and TRBJ2-1; TRBD2 matches 8 bases. Unmatched junction bases numbered 7, after V lost 2 bases and J lost 9 bases. The CDR3 consists of 14 residues. CDR1 and CDR2 from the germline V gene are SGHNT and YYREEE (reference sequence). The CDR3 spells CASSFPSGGGEQFF. CDR3 nucleotides: TGTGCCAGCAGCTTCCCTTCGGGGGGGGGTGAGCAGTTCTTC.

The rearrangement links TRBV28 to TRBJ2-7; the D is unclear. Germline CDR1 and CDR2: MDHEN and SYDVKM. Trimming removed 7 bases at V and 9 bases at J, with 16 bases between. This CDR3 contains 12 residues. The CDR3 loop reads CASTTPGHRQYV. In nucleotides, the CDR3 is TGTGCCAGCACCACCCCCGGCCACCGGCAGTACGTC.

This clonotype was counted between two and nine times. The chain joins TRBV7-9 to TRBJ1-4; 7 bases align to TRBD1. The V gene end was trimmed by 5 bases and the J gene end by 8 bases; junction bases not matched to a gene: 11. Germline V lookup: CDR1 SEHNR, CDR2 FQNEAQ (reference sequence). This CDR3 comprises 15 residues. Here the CDR3 DNA reads TGTGCCAGCAGCCCGCCCGGGACAGCTGACGAAAAACTGTTTTTT. It translates to CASSPPGTADEKLFF.

The table lists this clonotype with many counts. The chain couples TRBV15 to TRBJ2-1; D tentatively reads TRBD1 or TRBD2 (6 bases each). The CDR3 loop spans 18 amino acids. The V and J ends lost 0 bases and 5 bases respectively, with 20 bases between them. Germline V gene data show CDR1 as LNHNV and CDR2 as YYDKDF (reference sequence). The CDR3 DNA follows: TGTGCCACCAGCAGAGATTTACGGGACGGGGGCTCGGACAATGAGCAGTTCTTC. It is translated as CATSRDLRDGGSDNEQFF.

The gene calls are TRBV28 and TRBJ2-3; 9 bases are shared with TRBD2. The CDR3 spans 16 residues. The trim removed 3 bases at V and 4 bases at J, leaving 8 bases unmatched. The germline V gene has CDR1 MDHEN and CDR2 SYDVKM. CDR3 DNA: TGTGCCAGCAGTTTCGAAGCGGGAGGTACCGCAGATACGCAGTATTTT. Protein: CASSFEAGGTADTQYF.

In its sample, this clonotype was seen many times. The chain has TRBV5-1 and TRBJ1-2, with TRBD1 matching over 8 bases. Germline CDR1 is SGHRS and CDR2 is YFSETQ. The CDR3 is 14 amino acids. V was clipped by 4 bases and J by 2 bases; unmatched bases: 4. The CDR3, as DNA: TGCGCCAGCAGCCACGGACAGGGAAACTATGGCTACACCTTC. This gives the protein CASSHGQGNYGYTF.

The chain employs TRBV3-1 and TRBJ2-1; 7 nucleotides align to TRBD2. The length of the CDR3 is 17 residues. The junction had 7 bases not matched to a gene; V was cut back by 2 bases and J by 0 bases. CDR1 is LGHDT and CDR2 is YNNKEL in the germline V gene (reference sequence). CDR3 nucleotide sequence: TGTGCCAGCAGCCAAACGGGTGGCGGGAGCTCCTACAATGAGCAGTTCTTC. Translation gives CASSQTGGGSSYNEQFF.

This clonotype appeared many times. The CDR3 DNA sequence: TGTGCCAGCAGTACTGGTAATGAAAAACTGTTTTTT. This translates into CASSTGNEKLFF. J is TRBJ1-4 and V is TRBV12-3 or TRBV12-4; D uncertain. Trimming took 5 bases from V and 4 from J, leaving 5 bases between them. CDR3 size: 12 residues.

In its sample, this clonotype was seen many times. In DNA, the CDR3 is TGTGCCAGCTATAAGGGAGGGGTTACCGGGGAGCTGTTTTTT. It is translated as CASYKGGVTGELFF. V and J are TRBV2 and TRBJ2-2, with 7 bases that match TRBD2. The CDR3 consists of 14 residues. Germline CDR1 and CDR2: SNHLY and FYNNEI. V dropped 8 bases and J dropped 5; count of bases not matched to a gene: 8.

This clonotype was seen many times. V is TRBV12-3 or TRBV12-4 and J is TRBJ2-1; perhaps TRBD2 as D (6 bases). V lost 5 bases, J lost 7 bases, and 18 bases lay in between. The CDR3 has 15 amino acids. CDR3 residues: CASSAWGGLENEQFF. CDR3 DNA sequence: TGTGCCAGCAGTGCCTGGGGAGGCCTTGAAAATGAGCAGTTCTTC.

The chain couples TRBV12-3 or TRBV12-4 to TRBJ2-7; D perhaps matches TRBD1 (6 bases). The germline V and J ends were trimmed by 5 bases and 6 bases, with 14 bases remaining between them. The CDR3 has 13 residues. Written as DNA, the CDR3 is TGTGCCAGCAGTCAAACAGGGCCGGGCGAGCAGTACTTC. Amino acid sequence: CASSQTGPGEQYF.

This clonotype was detected a few times. The chain employs TRBV2 and TRBJ2-3; D is ambiguous. Deletions cut 4 bases from V and 1 base from J, with 9 bases between. The length of the CDR3 is 14 residues. Germline loops: CDR1 SNHLY, CDR2 FYNNEI. The CDR3 bases are TGTGCCAGCAGTGCGGCAGGAGGCACAGATACGCAGTATTTT. This codes for CASSAAGGTDTQYF.

The genes are TRBV7-7 and TRBJ2-1; weak D call: TRBD2 (6 bases). The CDR3 spans 14 residues. Between the trimmed V and J ends, which lost 3 bases and 3 bases, there was a span of 9 bases. The V gene's germline CDR1 is SSHAT and CDR2 FNYEAQ (reference sequence). CDR3 protein: CASSLEEGYNEQFF. The CDR3 DNA reads as TGTGCCAGCAGCTTGGAGGAGGGCTACAATGAGCAGTTCTTC. The entire variable domain, with the rest obtained from reference TRBV7-7 and TRBJ2-1, is as follows: GAGVSQSPRYKVTKRGQDVTLRCDPISSHATLYWYQQALGQGPEFLTYFNYEAQPDKSGLPSDRFSAERPEGSISTLTIQRTEQRDSAMYRCASSLEEGYNEQFFGPGTRLTVL.

This clonotype was seen repeatedly, ten times or more. The rearrangement uses TRBV24-1 and TRBJ2-1, with 9 bases matching TRBD2. V dropped 6 bases and J dropped 8; count of bases not matched to a gene: 7. From germline, CDR1 is KGHDR and CDR2 SFDVKD. The CDR3 loop spans 14 amino acids. The CDR3 region is CATSLAGSSDEQFF. In nucleotides, the CDR3 is TGTGCCACCAGTCTAGCGGGATCTAGTGATGAGCAGTTCTTC.